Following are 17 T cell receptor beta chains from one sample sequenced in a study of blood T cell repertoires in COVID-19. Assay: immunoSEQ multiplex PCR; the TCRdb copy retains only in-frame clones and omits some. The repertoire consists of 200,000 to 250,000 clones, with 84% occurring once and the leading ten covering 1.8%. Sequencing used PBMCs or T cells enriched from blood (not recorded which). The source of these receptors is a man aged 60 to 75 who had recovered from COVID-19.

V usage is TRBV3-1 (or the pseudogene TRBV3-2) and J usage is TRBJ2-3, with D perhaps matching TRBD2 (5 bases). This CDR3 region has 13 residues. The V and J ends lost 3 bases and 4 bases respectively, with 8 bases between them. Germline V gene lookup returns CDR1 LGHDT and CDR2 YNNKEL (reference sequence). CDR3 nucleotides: TGTGCCAGCAGCCAGCTAGCATCAGATACGCAGTATTTT. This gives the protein CASSQLASDTQYF.

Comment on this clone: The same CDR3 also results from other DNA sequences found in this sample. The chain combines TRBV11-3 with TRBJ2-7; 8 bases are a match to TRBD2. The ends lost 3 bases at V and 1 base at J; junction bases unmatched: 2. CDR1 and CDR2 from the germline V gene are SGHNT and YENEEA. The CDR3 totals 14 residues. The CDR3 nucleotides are TGTGCCAGCAGCTTGGGCGGGGGGTCCTACGAGCAGTACTTC. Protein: CASSLGGGSYEQYF.

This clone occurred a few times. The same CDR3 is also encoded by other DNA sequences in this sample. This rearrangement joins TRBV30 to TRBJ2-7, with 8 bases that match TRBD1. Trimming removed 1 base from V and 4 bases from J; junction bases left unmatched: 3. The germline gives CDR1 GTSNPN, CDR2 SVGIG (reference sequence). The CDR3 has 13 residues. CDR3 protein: CAWSADRAYEQYF. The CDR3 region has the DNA TGTGCCTGGAGTGCGGACAGGGCTTACGAGCAGTACTTC.

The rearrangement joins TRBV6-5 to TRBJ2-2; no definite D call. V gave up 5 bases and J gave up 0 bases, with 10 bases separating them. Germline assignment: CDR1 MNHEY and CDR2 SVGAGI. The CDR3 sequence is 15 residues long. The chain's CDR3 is CASSLNSANTGELFF. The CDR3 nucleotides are TGTGCCAGCAGTCTTAATTCCGCGAACACCGGGGAGCTGTTTTTT.

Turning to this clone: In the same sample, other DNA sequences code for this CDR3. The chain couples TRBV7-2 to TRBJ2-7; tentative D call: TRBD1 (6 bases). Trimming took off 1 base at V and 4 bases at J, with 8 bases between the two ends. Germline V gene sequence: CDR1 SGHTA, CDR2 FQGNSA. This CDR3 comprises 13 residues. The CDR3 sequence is CASSLGGGYEQYF. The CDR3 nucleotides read TGTGCCAGCAGCTTAGGAGGGGGATACGAGCAGTACTTC.

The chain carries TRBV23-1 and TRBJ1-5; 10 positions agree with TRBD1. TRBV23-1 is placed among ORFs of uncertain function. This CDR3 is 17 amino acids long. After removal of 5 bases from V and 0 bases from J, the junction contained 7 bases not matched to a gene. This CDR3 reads CASSRDRGFYSNQPQHF. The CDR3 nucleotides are TGCGCCAGCAGTAGGGACAGGGGTTTTTATAGCAATCAGCCCCAGCATTTT.

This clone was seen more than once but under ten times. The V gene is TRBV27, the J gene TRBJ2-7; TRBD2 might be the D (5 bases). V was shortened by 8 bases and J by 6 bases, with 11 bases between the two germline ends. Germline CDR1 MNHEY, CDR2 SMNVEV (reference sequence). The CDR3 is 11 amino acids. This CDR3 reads CASGLGVEQYF. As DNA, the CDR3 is TGTGCCAGCGGGCTCGGGGTCGAGCAGTACTTC.

The CDR3 coding sequence is TGTGCCAGCAGCGGGCGCGGCGGGGTGAGCACAGATACGCAGTATTTT. This translates into CASSGRGGVSTDTQYF. This chain uses TRBV9 with TRBJ2-3; D may be TRBD2 (6 bases). CDR1 SGDLS and CDR2 YYNGEE come from the germline V gene. The CDR3 runs to 16 residues. Trimming removed 3 bases from V and 0 bases from J, with 14 bases in between.

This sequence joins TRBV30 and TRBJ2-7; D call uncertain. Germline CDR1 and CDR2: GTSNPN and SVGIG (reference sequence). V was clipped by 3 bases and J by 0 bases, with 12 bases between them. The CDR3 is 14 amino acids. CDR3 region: CAWSLTTFSYEQYF. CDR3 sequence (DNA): TGTGCCTGGAGCTTGACAACTTTCTCCTACGAGCAGTACTTC.

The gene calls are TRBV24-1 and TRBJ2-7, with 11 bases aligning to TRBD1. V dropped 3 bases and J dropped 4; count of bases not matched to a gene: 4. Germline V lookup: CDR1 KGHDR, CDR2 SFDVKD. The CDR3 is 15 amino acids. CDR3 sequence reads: CATSDPGTGGYEQYF. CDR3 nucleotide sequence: TGTGCCACCAGTGATCCCGGGACAGGGGGTTACGAGCAGTACTTC.

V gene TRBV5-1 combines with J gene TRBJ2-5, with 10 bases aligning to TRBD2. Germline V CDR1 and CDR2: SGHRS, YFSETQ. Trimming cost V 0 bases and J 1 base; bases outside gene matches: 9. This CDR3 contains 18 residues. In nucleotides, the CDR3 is TGCGCCAGCAGCTTGGAGCGGGGGGGCTTATTATTCCAAGAGACCCAGTACTTC. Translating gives CASSLERGGLLFQETQYF.

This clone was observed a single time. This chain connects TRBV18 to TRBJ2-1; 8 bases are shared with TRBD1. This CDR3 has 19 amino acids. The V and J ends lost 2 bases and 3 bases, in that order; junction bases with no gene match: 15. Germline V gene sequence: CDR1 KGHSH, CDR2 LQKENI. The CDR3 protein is CASSPILGQGRKNYNEQFF. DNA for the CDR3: TGTGCCAGCTCACCAATACTTGGACAGGGCCGAAAAAACTACAATGAGCAGTTCTTC. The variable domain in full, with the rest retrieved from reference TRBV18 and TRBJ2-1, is NAGVMQNPRHLVRRRGQEARLRCSPMKGHSHVYWYRQLPEEGLKFMVYLQKENIIDESGMPKERFSAEFPKEGPSILRIQQVVRGDSAAYFCASSPILGQGRKNYNEQFFGPGTRLTVL.

The CDR3 DNA reads as TGTGCCACGGGACAGGGGTATGGCTACACCTTC. This sequence encodes CATGQGYGYTF. The J gene is TRBJ1-2, the V gene TRBV10-3, with 10 bases identical to TRBD1. This CDR3 spans 11 amino acids. Trimming cost V 10 bases and J 5 bases; bases outside gene matches: 1. Germline CDR1 is ENHRY and CDR2 is SYGVKD.

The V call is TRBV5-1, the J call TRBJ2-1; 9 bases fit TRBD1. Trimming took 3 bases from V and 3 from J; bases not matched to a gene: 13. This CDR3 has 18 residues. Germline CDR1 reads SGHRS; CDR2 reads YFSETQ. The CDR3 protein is CASSSDPPGQGFYNEQFF. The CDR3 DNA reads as TGCGCCAGCAGCTCAGACCCACCGGGACAGGGATTCTACAATGAGCAGTTCTTC.

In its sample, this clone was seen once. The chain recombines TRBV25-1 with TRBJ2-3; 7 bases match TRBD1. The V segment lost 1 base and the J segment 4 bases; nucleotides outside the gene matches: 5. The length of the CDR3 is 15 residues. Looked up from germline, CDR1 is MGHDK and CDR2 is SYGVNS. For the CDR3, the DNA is TGTGCCAGCAGTGAATGGACAGGCGGCCCAGATACGCAGTATTTT. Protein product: CASSEWTGGPDTQYF.

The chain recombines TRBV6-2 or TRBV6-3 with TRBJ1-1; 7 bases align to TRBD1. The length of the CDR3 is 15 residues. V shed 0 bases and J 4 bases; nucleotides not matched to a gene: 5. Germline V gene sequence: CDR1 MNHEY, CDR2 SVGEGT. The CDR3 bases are TGTGCCAGCAGTTACTCGGGCAGGGGGAGCACTGAAGCTTTCTTT. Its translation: CASSYSGRGSTEAFF.

The CDR3 DNA reads TGCGCCAGCAGCCTAGCTATCGAGTTTGAAGCTTTCTTT. Translating gives CASSLAIEFEAFF. V usage is TRBV4-1 and J usage is TRBJ1-1; D is unclear. The CDR3 length is 13 residues. V was pared by 4 bases and J by 7 bases, with 13 bases between. Germline V gene lookup returns CDR1 MGHRA and CDR2 YSYEKL.